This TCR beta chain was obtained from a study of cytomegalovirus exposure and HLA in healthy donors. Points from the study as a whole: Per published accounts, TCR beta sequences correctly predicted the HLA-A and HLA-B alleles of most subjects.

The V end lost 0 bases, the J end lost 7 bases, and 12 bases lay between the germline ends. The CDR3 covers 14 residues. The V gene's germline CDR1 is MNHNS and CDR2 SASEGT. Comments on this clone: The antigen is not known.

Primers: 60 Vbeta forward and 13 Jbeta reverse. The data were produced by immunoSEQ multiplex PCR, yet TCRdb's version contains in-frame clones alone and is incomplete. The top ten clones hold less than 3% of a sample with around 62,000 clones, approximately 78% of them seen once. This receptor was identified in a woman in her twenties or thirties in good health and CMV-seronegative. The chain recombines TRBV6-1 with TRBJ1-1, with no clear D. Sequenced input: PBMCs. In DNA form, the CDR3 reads TGTGCCAGCAGTGAAGCACGGGAAGCCAGTGAAGCTTTCTTT. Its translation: CASSEAREASEAFF.